The 9 T cell receptor beta chains in this list originate from one sample, sequenced in a study of blood T cell repertoires in COVID-19 (dated by TCRdb to 2019 to 2021). The method was the immunoSEQ multiplex PCR assay. Imported from immuneACCESS, the table was reduced by TCRdb to in-frame sequences with V and J called. These copies leave out some clones; in studies compared against another copy, an unresolved V gene accounts for under half, and the cause of the remainder is not known. This sample is represented by about 440,000 clones; about 89% of them were singletons. The top ten hold around 4.5% of the sample. The sample was peripheral blood. The origin of the receptors is a young woman with acute or convalescent COVID-19.

The chain has TRBV4-2 and TRBJ2-4; 7 bases agree with TRBD1. Looked up from germline, CDR1 is LGHNA and CDR2 is YNFKEQ. Unmatched junction bases numbered 3, after V lost 2 bases and J lost 5 bases. CDR3 length equals 14 residues. The CDR3 DNA sequence: TGTGCCAGCAGCCAACGAACAGGGGAAAACATTCAGTACTTC. Translated: CASSQRTGENIQYF.

V is TRBV5-4 and J is TRBJ1-2; D is uncertain. The CDR3 extends over 14 amino acids. V lost 3 bases to trimming and J lost 7 bases, with 16 bases between them. Germline V gives CDR1 SGHNT, CDR2 YYREEE (reference sequence). The CDR3 reads CASSSPGLSGGYTF. The CDR3 DNA is TGTGCCAGCAGCTCTCCTGGACTAAGCGGTGGCTACACCTTC. The entire variable domain, with the rest obtained from reference TRBV5-4 and TRBJ1-2, is as follows: ETGVTQSPTHLIKTRGQQVTLRCSSQSGHNTVSWYQQALGQGPQFIFQYYREEENGRGNFPPRFSGLQFPNYSSELNVNALELDDSALYLCASSSPGLSGGYTFGSGTRLTVV.

The chain is built from TRBV7-6 and TRBJ2-3; tentatively, D is TRBD2 (7 bases). Deletions cut 5 bases from V and 2 bases from J, with 17 bases between. Germline CDR1 and CDR2: SGHVS and FNYEAQ. The length of the CDR3 is 16 residues. The CDR3 DNA reads TGTGCCAGCAGCCCCTGGGCGGGGGCCGTCACAGATACGCAGTATTTT. It translates to CASSPWAGAVTDTQYF.

The chain couples TRBV11-3 to TRBJ2-1; 9 bases line up with TRBD2. The length of the CDR3 is 14 residues. With 4 bases clipped from V and 7 bases from J, the junction kept 5 bases outside the gene matches. Germline assignment: CDR1 SGHNT and CDR2 YENEEA. The CDR3 loop reads CASSSGLAGNEQFF. CDR3 DNA: TGTGCCAGCAGCTCGGGACTAGCTGGTAATGAGCAGTTCTTC.

This clone has just one count. The rearrangement uses TRBV5-1 and TRBJ2-7, with 11 bases fitting TRBD2. CDR1 and CDR2 (germline): SGHRS, YFSETQ. J was trimmed by 6 bases and V by 2 bases; bases with no gene match: 10. The CDR3 contains 16 residues. DNA of the CDR3: TGCGCCAGCAGCTTCGGGCTAGCGGGGGGCCATTCCGAGCAGTACTTC. This gives the protein CASSFGLAGGHSEQYF.

This sequence joins TRBV11-2 and TRBJ2-2, with D tentatively TRBD2 (6 bases). Trimming took 5 bases from V and 4 from J, leaving 17 bases between them. Germline V gene sequence: CDR1 SGHAT, CDR2 FQNNGV. This CDR3 is built from 16 residues. The CDR3 DNA is TGTGCCAGCAGCAACAGACCCTCGACTAGCACCGGGGAGCTGTTTTTT. Translation: CASSNRPSTSTGELFF.

This clone was counted many times. V gene TRBV2 combines with J gene TRBJ1-5, with D hard to call. The CDR3 contains 13 residues. Germline assignment: CDR1 SNHLY and CDR2 FYNNEI. The germline V and J ends were trimmed by 4 bases and 4 bases, with 8 bases remaining between them. For the CDR3, the DNA is TGTGCCAGCAGTGCTAGGAGAAATCAGCCCCAGCATTTT. Translation gives CASSARRNQPQHF. The complete variable domain, with remaining parts taken from reference TRBV2 and TRBJ1-5, reads EPEVTQTPSHQVTQMGQEVILRCVPISNHLYFYWYRQILGQKVEFLVSFYNNEISEKSEIFDDQFSVERPDGSNFTLKIRSTKLEDSAMYFCASSARRNQPQHFGDGTRLSIL.

The V call is TRBV2, the J call TRBJ2-1; 8 positions match TRBD1. This CDR3 is 14 amino acids long. Germline loops: CDR1 SNHLY, CDR2 FYNNEI. V dropped 5 bases and J dropped 8; count of bases not matched to a gene: 8. The CDR3 DNA sequence: TGTGCCAGCAGTTACGAACAGGGGGGAGATGAGCAGTTCTTC. Protein: CASSYEQGGDEQFF.

V and J are TRBV10-3 and TRBJ2-1; TRBD2 aligns across 9 bases. The ends lost 3 bases at V and 0 bases at J; junction bases unmatched: 6. CDR1 ENHRY and CDR2 SYGVKD come from the germline V gene. The CDR3 contains 17 residues. The CDR3 spells CAISEGRGGNSYNEQFF. The CDR3 nucleotides are TGTGCCATCAGTGAAGGGCGGGGGGGCAACTCCTACAATGAGCAGTTCTTC.